Below, 25 T cell receptor beta chains from the same sample are listed, as sequenced in a study of CD8 T cells in ankylosing spondylitis. One entry per CDR3 protein, called by TCRdb with MiXCR from the 5' RACE reads. The repertoire holds approximately 100,000 distinct CDR3 sequences, with 24% as singletons. The material sequenced was synovial fluid, either unsorted or a sorted T cell fraction (not recorded which). Receptor source: a male donor with ankylosing spondylitis.

This clonotype was seen ten or more times. The chain uses TRBV19 and TRBJ2-1, with 13 bases aligning to TRBD2. CDR1 LNHDA and CDR2 SQIVND come from the germline V gene (reference sequence). There are 16 residues in the CDR3. After removal of 4 bases from V and 8 bases from J, the junction contained 8 bases not matched to a gene. CDR3 sequence: CASSNTRTSGSYEQFF. The CDR3 DNA reads as TGTGCCAGTAGTAACACCAGGACTAGCGGGAGTTATGAGCAGTTCTTC.

J is TRBJ2-7 and V is TRBV29-1, with 11 bases that match TRBD1. The CDR3 runs 12 residues. In germline, CDR1 is SQVTM, CDR2 ANQGSEA. V lost 5 bases to trimming and J lost 5 bases; unmatched junction nucleotides: 2. The CDR3, as DNA: TGCAGCGTTCGGACAGGGGGCGACGAGCAGTACTTC. It translates to CSVRTGGDEQYF.

This clonotype was counted only a few times. The rearrangement links TRBV5-1 to TRBJ2-5; D is tentatively TRBD1 or TRBD2 (7 bases each). The ends were cut back, 4 bases at V and 7 bases at J, with 17 bases in the middle. CDR3 size: 14 residues. Germline assignment: CDR1 SGHRS and CDR2 YFSETQ. The CDR3 nucleotides are TGCGCCAGCAGCCCGGACCCAGGGGGGGCGACCCAGTACTTC. It encodes CASSPDPGGATQYF.

The chain joins TRBV3-1 to TRBJ1-2, with D unclear. The V end was cut by 1 base, the J end by 8 bases, with 8 bases between. There are 12 residues in the CDR3. Germline V CDR1 and CDR2: LGHDT, YNNKEL (reference sequence). CDR3 residues: CASSQAERGYTF. CDR3 coding DNA: TGTGCCAGCAGCCAAGCCGAGCGAGGCTACACCTTC.

This chain joins TRBV7-2 and TRBJ2-1, with D perhaps matching TRBD2 (5 bases). The CDR3 extends over 14 amino acids. V dropped 5 bases and J dropped 8 bases, with 16 bases sitting between them. The V gene's germline CDR1 is SGHTA and CDR2 FQGNSA. The CDR3 sequence: CASSPRGLSDEQFF. CDR3 nucleotide sequence: TGTGCCAGCAGCCCCCGGGGTCTTTCGGATGAGCAGTTCTTC. Complete variable domain (other parts from reference TRBV7-2 and TRBJ2-1): GAGVSQSPSNKVTEKGKDVELRCDPISGHTALYWYRQSLGQGLEFLIYFQGNSAPDKSGLPSDRFSAERTGGSVSTLTIQRTQQEDSAVYLCASSPRGLSDEQFFGPGTRLTVL.

This clonotype was seen more than once but under ten times. The chain combines TRBV2 with TRBJ1-1, with D unresolved. Germline-derived CDR1 and CDR2 are SNHLY and FYNNEI. Deletions cut 5 bases from V and 1 base from J, with 8 bases between. The CDR3 is 13 amino acids. The CDR3 loop reads CASSIQQNTEAFF. The DNA of the CDR3 is TGTGCCAGCAGTATACAGCAGAACACTGAAGCTTTCTTT.

This clonotype was counted only a few times. Compared with germline, one end of the junction differs, possibly owing to a read error. The chain joins TRBV5-1 to TRBJ1-2; 7 bases fit TRBD1. The CDR3 sequence is 13 residues long. Germline V gives CDR1 SGHRS, CDR2 YFSETQ. The CDR3 loop reads CASSVGQDLGYPF. For the CDR3, the DNA is TGCGCCAGCAGCGTAGGACAGGACCTAGGCTACCCCTTC.

In this sample, this clonotype turned up a few times. The J gene is TRBJ2-5, the V gene TRBV20-1; D possibly corresponds to TRBD2 (5 bases). The V and J ends lost 0 bases and 5 bases respectively, with 16 bases between them. Per germline, CDR1 DFQATT and CDR2 SNEGSKA (reference sequence). The CDR3 totals 15 residues. The DNA of the CDR3 is TGCAGTGCTAGAGATCGGGGAGTCCCGATGGAGACCCAGTACTTC. Its protein product is CSARDRGVPMETQYF.

This clonotype was found a few times. The genes are TRBV20-1 and TRBJ2-7, with 8 bases aligning to TRBD2. This CDR3 region has 15 residues. The V gene end was trimmed by 2 bases and the J gene end by 2 bases; junction bases not matched to a gene: 8. CDR1 is DFQATT, CDR2 SNEGSKA, per germline (reference sequence). CDR3 amino acids: CSARLGLDATYEQYF. CDR3 DNA: TGCAGTGCTAGACTGGGACTAGACGCTACCTACGAGCAGTACTTC.

Ten or more counts support this clonotype. The chain has TRBV29-1 and TRBJ1-2, with a weak D call TRBD1 (5 bases). This CDR3 spans 14 amino acids. Germline V CDR1 and CDR2: SQVTM, ANQGSEA. Between the trimmed V and J ends, which lost 2 bases and 4 bases, there was a span of 14 bases. The CDR3 DNA reads TGCAGCGTTGAAAAACAGGTCGGTGGCTATGGCTACACCTTC. Translating it yields CSVEKQVGGYGYTF. Combining the CDR3 with reference TRBV29-1 and TRBJ1-2 gives the whole variable domain SAVISQKPSRDICQRGTSLTIQCQVDSQVTMMFWYRQQPGQSLTLIATANQGSEATYESGFVIDKFPISRPNLTFSTLTVSNMSPEDSSIYLCSVEKQVGGYGYTFGSGTRLTVV.

The V and J genes are TRBV7-8 and TRBJ2-1; D is possibly TRBD2 (6 bases). The CDR3 has 17 residues. Trimming cost V 5 bases and J 0 bases, with 17 bases left between them. The V gene's germline CDR1 is SGHVS and CDR2 FQNEAQ. In nucleotides, the CDR3 is TGTGCCAGCAGCCGAGCCTATTTCGGGAGCTCCTACAATGAGCAGTTCTTC. Translated: CASSRAYFGSSYNEQFF.

This clonotype was recorded at least ten times. J is TRBJ2-1 and V is TRBV12-3 or TRBV12-4, with 8 bases matching TRBD2. The CDR3 consists of 14 residues. Trimming cost V 5 bases and J 0 bases; bases outside gene matches: 0. The CDR3 DNA follows: TGTGCCAGCAGTAGCGGGAGCTCCTACAATGAGCAGTTCTTC. Residues: CASSSGSSYNEQFF.

This clonotype was seen repeatedly, ten times or more. This chain uses TRBV15 with TRBJ2-3, with 8 nucleotides matching TRBD2. The CDR3 loop spans 16 amino acids. With 2 bases clipped from V and 2 bases from J, the junction kept 6 bases outside the gene matches. Germline CDR1 and CDR2: LNHNV and YYDKDF (reference sequence). The CDR3 sequence: CATSRPERGYTDTQYF. The CDR3 DNA sequence: TGTGCCACCAGCAGACCCGAGCGGGGGTACACAGATACGCAGTATTTT.

In its sample, this clonotype was seen a few times. The V and J genes are TRBV18 and TRBJ2-2; no definite D call. Trimming cost V 2 bases and J 7 bases, with 5 bases left between them. This CDR3 spans 12 amino acids. CDR1 and CDR2 (germline): KGHSH, LQKENI. The CDR3 protein is CASSPSVGELFF. The CDR3 nucleotides read TGTGCCAGCTCACCAAGCGTCGGGGAGCTGTTTTTT.

V gene TRBV10-3 combines with J gene TRBJ2-2, with 8 bases that match TRBD1. The CDR3 contains 15 residues. V lost 3 bases to trimming and J lost 8 bases; unmatched junction nucleotides: 8. The germline gives CDR1 ENHRY, CDR2 SYGVKD. CDR3 sequence: CAISDFQGAKGELFF. In DNA form, the CDR3 reads TGTGCCATCAGTGATTTTCAGGGGGCCAAAGGGGAGCTGTTTTTT.

By share, this clonotype ranks as medium-sized (0.01 to 0.1%). The J gene is TRBJ2-1, the V gene TRBV10-1; 12 bases align to TRBD2. J lost 9 bases, V lost 2 bases, and 5 bases had no gene match. CDR3 length: 15 amino acids. Germline CDR1 is WNHNN and CDR2 is SYGVQD (reference sequence). CDR3 coding DNA: TGCGCCAGCAGTGAGAACCTAGCGGGAGGGGTTGAGCAGTTCTTC. It translates to CASSENLAGGVEQFF.

The V gene is TRBV28, the J gene TRBJ1-1; no clear D gene. CDR1 MDHEN and CDR2 SYDVKM come from the germline V gene. Trimming took 5 bases from V and 0 from J, leaving 13 bases between them. The CDR3 extends over 15 amino acids. Here the CDR3 reads CASSPPVRVNTEAFF. DNA of the CDR3: TGTGCCAGCAGTCCCCCTGTTCGGGTGAACACTGAAGCTTTCTTT.

The gene calls are TRBV29-1 and TRBJ2-3, with D possibly TRBD1 on 6 matching bases. Germline V gives CDR1 SQVTM, CDR2 ANQGSEA. Trimming removed 7 bases at V and 0 bases at J, with 17 bases between. This CDR3 comprises 15 residues. The CDR3 loop is CSANLGGHSTDTQYF. DNA of the CDR3: TGCAGCGCAAATTTAGGGGGACATAGCACAGATACGCAGTATTTT.

The chain carries TRBV9 and TRBJ2-1; 8 nucleotides match TRBD2. Per germline, CDR1 SGDLS and CDR2 YYNGEE. Trimming at V came to 5 bases and at J to 8 bases, leaving 6 bases not matched to a gene. The CDR3 totals 13 residues. As DNA, the CDR3 is TGTGCCAGCAGTTTCAGCGGGAGCCATGAGCAGTTCTTC. It yields the protein CASSFSGSHEQFF. Complete variable domain (other parts from reference TRBV9 and TRBJ2-1): DSGVTQTPKHLITATGQRVTLRCSPRSGDLSVYWYQQSLDQGLQFLIQYYNGEERAKGNILERFSAQQFPDLHSELNLSSLELGDSALYFCASSFSGSHEQFFGPGTRLTVL.

This clonotype was observed a single time. The genes are TRBV18 and TRBJ2-3, with a tentative D call TRBD2 (6 bases). The germline V and J ends were trimmed by 0 bases and 3 bases, with 19 bases remaining between them. The CDR3 is 18 amino acids. CDR1 is KGHSH and CDR2 is LQKENI in the germline V gene. The CDR3 DNA follows: TGTGCCAGCTCACCACCCTCACTGGGGGGATTCTCGACAGATACGCAGTATTTT. It encodes CASSPPSLGGFSTDTQYF.

This clonotype was observed a few times. The chain uses TRBV6-2 or TRBV6-3 and TRBJ2-1; D ambiguous. Germline V gene sequence: CDR1 MNHEY, CDR2 SVGEGT. The CDR3 has 15 amino acids. V dropped 5 bases and J dropped 8 bases, with 19 bases sitting between them. This chain's CDR3 is CASSPPGRPNYEQFF. CDR3 bases: TGTGCCAGCAGTCCCCCGGGCAGGCCTAACTATGAGCAGTTCTTC.

The V call is TRBV20-1, the J call TRBJ2-5, with 8 bases fitting TRBD2. The V segment lost 6 bases and the J segment 7 bases; nucleotides outside the gene matches: 25. From germline, CDR1 is DFQATT and CDR2 SNEGSKA (reference sequence). CDR3 size: 18 residues. The CDR3 nucleotides read TGCAGTGCGGCCCTAGGACCCTTGGGCTTCGGGGGGGCAGGGACCCAGTACTTC. This codes for CSAALGPLGFGGAGTQYF.

At least ten counts were recorded for this clonotype. The V call is TRBV5-1, the J call TRBJ1-5; D may be TRBD1 (6 bases). The germline CDR1 and CDR2 sequences are SGHRS and YFSETQ. The CDR3 sequence is 16 residues long. Trimming removed 0 bases from V and 2 bases from J, with 12 bases in between. CDR3 nucleotides: TGCGCCAGCAGCTTGGACGGGGGCGCGGGCAATCAGCCCCAGCATTTT. Its translation is CASSLDGGAGNQPQHF.

The V and J genes are TRBV20-1 and TRBJ2-1; perhaps D is TRBD1 or TRBD2 (5 bases each). Germline-derived CDR1 and CDR2 are DFQATT and SNEGSKA (reference sequence). V was shortened by 6 bases and J by 6 bases, with 12 bases between the two germline ends. The CDR3 consists of 12 residues. The CDR3 region has the DNA TGCAGTGCACCGCTGGGGGTCAATGAGCAGTTCTTC. This codes for CSAPLGVNEQFF.

The rearrangement uses TRBV6-6 and TRBJ2-1, with TRBD2 matching 8 bases. The CDR3 is 13 amino acids. The V gene's germline CDR1 is MNHNY and CDR2 SVGAGI (reference sequence). J lost 6 bases, V lost 7 bases, and 5 bases had no gene match. CDR3 in amino acids: CASTRGTSNEQFF. The CDR3 DNA sequence: TGTGCCAGCACCCGAGGGACTAGCAATGAGCAGTTCTTC.